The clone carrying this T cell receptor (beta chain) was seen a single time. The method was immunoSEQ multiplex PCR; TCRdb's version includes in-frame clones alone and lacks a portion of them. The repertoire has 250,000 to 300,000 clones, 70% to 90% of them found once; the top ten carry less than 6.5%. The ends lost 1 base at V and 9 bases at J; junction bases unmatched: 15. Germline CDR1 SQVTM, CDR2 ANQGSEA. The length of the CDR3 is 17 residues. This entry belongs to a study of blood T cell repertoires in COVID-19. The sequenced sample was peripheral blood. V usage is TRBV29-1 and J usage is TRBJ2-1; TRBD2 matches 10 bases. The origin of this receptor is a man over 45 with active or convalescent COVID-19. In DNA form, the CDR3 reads TGCAGCGTTGAAGGGGTAAGGACTAGCGGAGCCTCGAGTGAGCAGTTCTTC. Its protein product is CSVEGVRTSGASSEQFF.